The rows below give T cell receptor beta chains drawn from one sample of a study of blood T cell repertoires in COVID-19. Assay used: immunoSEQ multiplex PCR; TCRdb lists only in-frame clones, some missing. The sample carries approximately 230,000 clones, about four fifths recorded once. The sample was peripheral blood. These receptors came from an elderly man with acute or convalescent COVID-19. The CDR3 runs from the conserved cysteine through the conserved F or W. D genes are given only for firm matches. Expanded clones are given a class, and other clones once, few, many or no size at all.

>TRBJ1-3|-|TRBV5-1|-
CASSEIGAASGNTIYF
TGCGCCAGCAGCGAGATTGGGGCCGCTTCTGGAAACACCATATATTTT
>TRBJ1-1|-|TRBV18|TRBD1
CASSPPTGGDGEAFF
TGTGCCAGCTCGCCCCCTACAGGGGGCGACGGTGAAGCTTTCTTT
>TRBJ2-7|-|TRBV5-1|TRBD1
CASSPPSDRGSYEQYF
TGCGCCAGCAGCCCACCCTCGGACAGGGGTAGTTACGAGCAGTACTTC
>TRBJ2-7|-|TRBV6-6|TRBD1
CASSYSGQTYEQYF
TGTGCCAGCAGTTACTCGGGACAGACCTACGAGCAGTACTTC
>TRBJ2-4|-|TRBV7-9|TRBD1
CASSFGQALAKNIQYF
TGTGCCAGCAGCTTTGGACAGGCTCTAGCCAAAAACATTCAGTACTTC
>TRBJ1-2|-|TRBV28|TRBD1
CASTPQGLGYGYTF
TGTGCCAGCACACCACAGGGGTTGGGCTATGGCTACACCTTC
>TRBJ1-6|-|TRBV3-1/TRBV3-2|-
CASSQVGEGRGNSPLHF
TGTGCCAGCAGCCAAGTGGGAGAGGGGAGGGGCAATTCACCCCTCCACTTT
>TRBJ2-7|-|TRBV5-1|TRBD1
CASSLDRYEQYF
TGCGCCAGCAGCCTGGACAGGTACGAGCAGTACTTC
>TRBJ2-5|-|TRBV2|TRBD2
CASSFSGKAETQYF
TGTGCCAGCAGCTTTAGCGGGAAGGCAGAGACCCAGTACTTC
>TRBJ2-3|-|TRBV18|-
CASSPLSLQGQTADTQYF
TGTGCCAGCTCACCACTGAGCCTGCAGGGGCAAACCGCAGATACGCAGTATTTT
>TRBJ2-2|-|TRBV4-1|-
CASSQPPVGRTGELFF
TGCGCCAGCAGCCAACCCCCAGTGGGGCGAACCGGGGAGCTGTTTTTT
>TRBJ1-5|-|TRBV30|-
CAWSVRAGAKPQHF
TGTGCCTGGAGTGTACGGGCAGGGGCTAAGCCCCAGCATTTT
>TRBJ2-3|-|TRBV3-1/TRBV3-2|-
CASSRKGADTQYF
TGTGCCAGCAGTCGCAAAGGGGCAGATACGCAGTATTTT
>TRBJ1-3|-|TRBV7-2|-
CASSTRTGNTIYF
TGTGCCAGCAGCACACGGACAGGAAACACCATATATTTT
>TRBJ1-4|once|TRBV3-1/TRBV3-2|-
CASSQVGSGLNEKLFF
TGTGCCAGCAGCCAAGTTGGCAGCGGACTTAATGAAAAACTGTTTTTT
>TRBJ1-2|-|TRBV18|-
CASSPRTTGNYGYTF
TGTGCCAGCTCACCACGGACCACAGGCAACTATGGCTACACCTTC
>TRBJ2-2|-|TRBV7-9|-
CASSLVGAHRHRGELFF
TGTGCCAGCAGCTTAGTGGGGGCCCATCGACACCGAGGGGAGCTGTTTTTT
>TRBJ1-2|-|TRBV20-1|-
CSARSLEGYTF
TGCAGTGCTAGGAGCCTAGAGGGCTACACCTTC
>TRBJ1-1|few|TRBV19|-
CASSIWGDNTEAFF
TGTGCCAGTAGTATCTGGGGGGACAACACTGAAGCTTTCTTT
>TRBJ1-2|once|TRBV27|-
CASRRGNYGYTF
TGTGCCAGCAGAAGGGGTAACTATGGCTACACCTTC
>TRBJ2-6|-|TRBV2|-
CASRASGANVLTF
TGTGCCAGCAGGGCCTCTGGGGCCAACGTCCTGACTTTC
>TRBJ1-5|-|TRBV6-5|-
CASSYMTGPNQPQHF
TGTGCCAGCAGTTACATGACAGGTCCCAATCAGCCCCAGCATTTT
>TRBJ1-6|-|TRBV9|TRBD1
CASRRGTGARSLHF
TGTGCCAGCAGGCGGGGGACAGGGGCGAGGTCCCTCCACTTT
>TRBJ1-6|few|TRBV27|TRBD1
CASSLNPRTGGYNSPLHF
TGTGCCAGCAGTTTAAATCCCCGGACAGGGGGATATAATTCACCCCTCCACTTT
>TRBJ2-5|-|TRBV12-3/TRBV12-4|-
CASSFQRRETQYF
TGTGCCAGCAGTTTTCAAAGGAGGGAGACCCAGTACTTC
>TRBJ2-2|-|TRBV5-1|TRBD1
CASSFEPGTVTGELFF
TGCGCCAGCAGCTTTGAACCGGGGACAGTCACCGGGGAGCTGTTTTTT
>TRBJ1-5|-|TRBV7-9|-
CASSSTGRGGNQPQHF
TGTGCCAGCAGCTCCACAGGGAGGGGAGGCAATCAGCCCCAGCATTTT
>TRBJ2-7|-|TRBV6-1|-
CASSEAGYEQYF
TGTGCCAGCAGTGAAGCCGGGTACGAGCAGTACTTC
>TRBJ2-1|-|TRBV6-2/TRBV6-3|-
CASSRTYNEQFF
TGTGCCAGCAGTAGGACATACAATGAGCAGTTCTTC
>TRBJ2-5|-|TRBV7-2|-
CASSRNRDETQYF
TGTGCCAGCAGCCGAAACCGGGATGAGACCCAGTACTTC
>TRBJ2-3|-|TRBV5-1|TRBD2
CASSHTSGGPPDTQYF
TGCGCCAGCAGCCACACTAGCGGGGGGCCCCCGGATACGCAGTATTTT
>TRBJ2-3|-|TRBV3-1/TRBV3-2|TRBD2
CASSQEKLAGAPTDTQYF
TGTGCCAGCAGCCAAGAAAAACTAGCGGGGGCCCCCACAGATACGCAGTATTTT
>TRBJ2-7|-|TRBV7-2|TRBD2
CASSLALRTSEQYF
TGTGCCAGCAGCTTAGCGCTTAGGACTAGCGAGCAGTACTTC
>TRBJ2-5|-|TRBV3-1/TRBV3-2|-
CASSQNGGRETQYF
TGTGCCAGCAGCCAAAACGGAGGGCGGGAGACCCAGTACTTC
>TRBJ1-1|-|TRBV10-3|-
CATYTGVVNTEAFF
TGTGCCACCTATACCGGGGTAGTGAACACTGAAGCTTTCTTT
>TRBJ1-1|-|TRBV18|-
CASFDTAVNTEAFF
TGTGCCAGCTTCGACACAGCGGTGAACACTGAAGCTTTCTTT
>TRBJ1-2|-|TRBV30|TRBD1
CAWSGPDRVSYYGYTF
TGTGCCTGGAGTGGGCCTGACAGGGTCAGTTACTATGGCTACACCTTC
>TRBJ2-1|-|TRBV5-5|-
CASSLRGAGYNEQFF
TGTGCCAGCAGCTTACGGGGGGCGGGGTACAATGAGCAGTTCTTC
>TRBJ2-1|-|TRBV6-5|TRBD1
CASSNRGSSYNEQFF
TGTGCCAGCAGCAACAGGGGGAGCTCCTACAATGAGCAGTTCTTC